The clone carrying this T cell receptor (beta chain) was recorded at least ten times. This entry comes from a study of neurological immune-mediated disorders. The ends were cut back, 6 bases at V and 1 base at J, with 13 bases in the middle. The CDR3 runs to 15 residues. Germline CDR1 MDHEN, CDR2 SYDVKM. MiXCR, run by TCRdb on the 5' RACE reads, gives a single entry per CDR3 protein. The data show tens of thousands of distinct CDR3 sequences, 13% to 15% seen once. The sequenced material came from PBMCs. This receptor was obtained from a woman aged 50 to 60 in good health. This chain links TRBV28 with TRBJ2-4; the D gene is possibly TRBD2 (6 bases). The chain's CDR3 is CASSAPGAAKNIQYF. CDR3 bases: TGTGCCAGCAGCGCTCCGGGAGCGGCCAAAAACATTCAGTACTTC.